These 6 T cell receptor beta chains share one sample of origin, sequenced in a study. Here immunoSEQ multiplex PCR was the method, and the copy in TCRdb shows in-frame clones only, minus some. Altogether around 49,000 clones are present, roughly 93% being singletons, with the ten largest covering around 10%. Sequencing was performed on PBMCs. These receptors came from a man aged 40-50 years with rheumatoid arthritis.

The rearrangement links TRBV7-9 to TRBJ2-7; 8 bases align to TRBD2. After removal of 4 bases from V and 3 bases from J, the junction contained 5 bases not matched to a gene. The CDR3 loop spans 14 amino acids. Germline values: CDR1 SEHNR, CDR2 FQNEAQ (reference sequence). The CDR3 region has the DNA TGTGCCAGCAGCTCGGGACTAGGGTACTACGAGCAGTACTTC. Encoded protein: CASSSGLGYYEQYF.

This chain links TRBV27 with TRBJ1-5, with a possible D match to TRBD1 (6 bases). The CDR3 loop spans 15 amino acids. V was shortened by 8 bases and J by 2 bases, with 16 bases between the two germline ends. CDR1 MNHEY and CDR2 SMNVEV come from the germline V gene (reference sequence). CDR3 DNA: TGTGCCAGCCGCCCAGGGGTAACTCGCAATCAGCCCCAGCATTTT. Its protein is CASRPGVTRNQPQHF.

The J gene is TRBJ2-1, the V gene TRBV4-1, with a possible D match to TRBD2 (5 bases). The CDR3 is made up of 15 amino acids. V was shortened by 1 base and J by 0 bases, with 7 bases between the two germline ends. Germline V gene lookup returns CDR1 MGHRA and CDR2 YSYEKL. The DNA of the CDR3 is TGCGCCAGCAGCCAAGGACGGGGCTCCTACAATGAGCAGTTCTTC. This encodes CASSQGRGSYNEQFF.

This clone occurred once. The rearrangement uses TRBV10-3 and TRBJ2-3, with D possibly matching TRBD1 (6 bases). The CDR3 runs to 16 residues. Germline V gene data show CDR1 as ENHRY and CDR2 as SYGVKD. V was shortened by 0 bases and J by 5 bases, with 15 bases between the two germline ends. The CDR3 loop is CAISESEAGAGDTQYF. The CDR3 DNA sequence: TGTGCCATCAGTGAGTCGGAGGCAGGGGCAGGAGATACGCAGTATTTT.

The table lists this clone with a few counts. The chain employs TRBV27 and TRBJ1-2; a weak D match, TRBD1 (6 bases). The CDR3 is made up of 14 amino acids. CDR1 and CDR2 from the germline V gene are MNHEY and SMNVEV (reference sequence). Trimming shortened V by 3 bases and J by 5 bases, and 13 bases separated the two germline ends. The CDR3 sequence: CASSFSRGQYGYTF. CDR3 in DNA: TGTGCCAGCAGTTTCTCCAGGGGCCAGTATGGCTACACCTTC.

The chain is built from TRBV10-3 and TRBJ1-3, with D uncertain. The CDR3 is 15 amino acids. Germline CDR1 reads ENHRY; CDR2 reads SYGVKD. Trimming took 0 bases from V and 2 from J, leaving 8 bases between them. The CDR3 sequence: CAISESAGTGNTIYF. CDR3 bases: TGTGCCATCAGTGAGTCGGCGGGGACTGGAAACACCATATATTTT.